Listed here are 28 T cell receptor beta chains from one sample, sequenced in a study of blood T cell repertoires in COVID-19. The assay was immunoSEQ multiplex PCR, and TCRdb's table has in-frame clones only and misses some. Among 140,000 or so clones, 80% to 85% were seen once, and the ten largest hold less than 9.5%. Sequencing was done on a sample of peripheral blood. The origin of the receptors is a human donor in a cohort sampled during active COVID-19.

The V call is TRBV10-3, the J call TRBJ2-5; tentative D call: TRBD1 (6 bases). Germline V lookup: CDR1 ENHRY, CDR2 SYGVKD. This CDR3 spans 15 amino acids. V was clipped by 1 base and J by 0 bases, with 9 bases between them. In nucleotides, the CDR3 is TGTGCCATCAGTGAGTACCGGACAGACCAAGAGACCCAGTACTTC. This gives the protein CAISEYRTDQETQYF.

This clone was counted many times. This chain links TRBV5-1 with TRBJ1-6; weak D call: TRBD1 (5 bases). CDR3 size: 14 residues. V lost 4 bases to trimming and J lost 7 bases, with 12 bases between them. The V gene's germline CDR1 is SGHRS and CDR2 YFSETQ. This CDR3 is CASSPRAGNSPLHF. The CDR3 bases are TGCGCCAGCAGCCCAAGAGCAGGGAATTCACCCCTCCACTTT.

V usage is TRBV7-2 and J usage is TRBJ2-7; D is possibly TRBD1 (6 bases). The CDR3 loop spans 16 amino acids. V was pared by 0 bases and J by 1 base, with 13 bases between. Per germline, CDR1 SGHTA and CDR2 FQGNSA. The DNA of the CDR3 is TGTGCCAGCAGCTTAGCGCGCAGGGGTAATTCCTACGAGCAGTACTTC. This encodes CASSLARRGNSYEQYF.

V and J are TRBV5-6 and TRBJ1-1, with D maybe TRBD1 (5 bases). V dropped 2 bases and J dropped 3 bases, with 11 bases sitting between them. The CDR3 length is 14 residues. CDR1 and CDR2 (germline): SGHDT, YYEEEE. The CDR3 here is CASSFVGRDTEAFF. The CDR3 DNA reads as TGTGCCAGCAGCTTTGTTGGCAGGGACACTGAAGCTTTCTTT.

This sequence joins TRBV7-8 and TRBJ1-6, with a possible D match to TRBD1 (6 bases). The CDR3 totals 15 residues. V was pared by 5 bases and J by 4 bases, with 12 bases between. Germline-derived CDR1 and CDR2 are SGHVS and FQNEAQ. The CDR3 loop is CASSLDGQYNSPLHF. CDR3 DNA: TGTGCCAGCAGCCTTGACGGACAGTATAATTCACCCCTCCACTTT. The whole variable domain, remainder taken from reference TRBV7-8 and TRBJ1-6, is GAGVSQSPRYKVAKRGQDVALRCDPISGHVSLFWYQQALGQGPEFLTYFQNEAQLDKSGLPSDRFFAERPEGSVSTLKIQRTQQEDSAVYLCASSLDGQYNSPLHFGNGTRLTVT.

V is TRBV7-3 and J is TRBJ1-5, with 12 bases matching TRBD1. Trimming took 4 bases from V and 4 from J; bases not matched to a gene: 14. Germline values: CDR1 SGHTA, CDR2 FQGTGA. The CDR3 is made up of 19 amino acids. Here the CDR3 DNA reads TGTGCCAGCAGCTCGTCCGAGGGACAGGGGGCTCGTCCTAATCAGCCCCAGCATTTT. Its translation is CASSSSEGQGARPNQPQHF.

This clone was seen only once. This sequence joins TRBV2 and TRBJ2-1; the D gene is possibly TRBD1 (5 bases). Trimming cost V 0 bases and J 0 bases, with 12 bases left between them. The CDR3 is 17 residues long. CDR1 is SNHLY and CDR2 is FYNNEI in the germline V gene. The CDR3 nucleotides are TGTGCCAGCAGTGAAGCGGGGCAGCCGAGCTCCTACAATGAGCAGTTCTTC. Amino acids: CASSEAGQPSSYNEQFF.

This sequence joins TRBV21-1 and TRBJ2-7; the listed D gene, TRBD2, was not tested against the DNA. TRBV21-1 is reported as a pseudogene. The CDR3 runs to 17 residues. The CDR3 sequence: CASSKLRPGGNVDEQYF. For the CDR3, the DNA is TGTGCCAGCAGCAAATTACGCCCGGGGGGTAATGTGGACGAGCAGTACTTC.

V gene TRBV11-3 combines with J gene TRBJ2-2, with 9 nucleotides matching TRBD1. The CDR3 spans 15 residues. The germline CDR1 and CDR2 sequences are SGHNT and YENEEA. J lost 5 bases, V lost 5 bases, and 6 bases had no gene match. The CDR3 here is CASSLGQGRTGELFF. In DNA, the CDR3 is TGTGCCAGCAGCCTAGGACAGGGGAGAACCGGGGAGCTGTTTTTT.

The chain employs TRBV7-9 and TRBJ2-1, with D possibly TRBD1 on 6 matching bases. Trimming removed 1 base at V and 10 bases at J, with 20 bases between. In germline, CDR1 is SEHNR, CDR2 FQNEAQ (reference sequence). The CDR3 runs to 16 residues. This CDR3 reads CASSLGRGQLGGEQFF. The CDR3 DNA sequence: TGTGCCAGCAGCTTAGGCCGGGGACAATTGGGCGGCGAGCAGTTCTTC.

The V call is TRBV11-3, the J call TRBJ2-5; a weak D match, TRBD2 (6 bases). Trimming shortened V by 5 bases and J by 7 bases, and 14 bases separated the two germline ends. This CDR3 region has 13 residues. Germline loops: CDR1 SGHNT, CDR2 YENEEA. The CDR3 nucleotides are TGTGCCAGCAGCCTCGGGACTGCTGGGACCCAGTACTTC. Residues: CASSLGTAGTQYF.

V is TRBV5-1 and J is TRBJ2-7, with 11 bases that match TRBD1. The V gene's germline CDR1 is SGHRS and CDR2 YFSETQ. The CDR3 runs to 14 residues. Germline trimming cut 7 bases from V and 6 bases from J; bases unmatched to any gene: 9. CDR3 in amino acids: CASRPGQGVGEQYF. The CDR3 DNA follows: TGCGCCAGCCGGCCGGGACAGGGGGTTGGCGAGCAGTACTTC.

V and J are TRBV4-2 and TRBJ2-3; no reliable D call. Germline V gives CDR1 LGHNA, CDR2 YNFKEQ. This CDR3 is 13 amino acids long. Trimming took 2 bases from V and 2 from J, leaving 5 bases between them. DNA for the CDR3: TGTGCCAGCAGCCAACTTTCCACAGATACGCAGTATTTT. It encodes CASSQLSTDTQYF.

V is TRBV2 and J is TRBJ2-1; 7 bases line up with TRBD1. V gave up 7 bases and J gave up 5 bases; unmatched junction bases: 5. Germline loops: CDR1 SNHLY, CDR2 FYNNEI. The CDR3 totals 13 residues. CDR3 coding DNA: TGTGCCAGCAAGAGGGGGCATGACAATGAGCAGTTCTTC. Translation: CASKRGHDNEQFF.

This sequence joins TRBV25-1 and TRBJ1-6, with D uncertain. The V and J ends lost 3 bases and 10 bases respectively, with 7 bases between them. Germline V gene data show CDR1 as MGHDK and CDR2 as SYGVNS. This CDR3 comprises 12 residues. In DNA, the CDR3 is TGTGCCAGCAGTGAGTGGGCCTCACCCCTCCACTTT. This gives the protein CASSEWASPLHF.

This chain connects TRBV10-3 to TRBJ2-7; possible D gene TRBD2, 6 bases. CDR1 is ENHRY, CDR2 SYGVKD, per germline. This CDR3 contains 14 residues. Deletions cut 9 bases from V and 5 bases from J, with 20 bases between. CDR3 sequence (DNA): TGTGCCATAGGGGTGGAGGGATCGATTCACGAGCAGTACTTC. Translated, it gives CAIGVEGSIHEQYF.

V and J are TRBV29-1 and TRBJ1-5; D might be TRBD1 (5 bases). Germline V gene lookup returns CDR1 SQVTM and CDR2 ANQGSEA. The CDR3 loop spans 14 amino acids. V dropped 7 bases and J dropped 2 bases, with 15 bases sitting between them. The CDR3 loop reads CSAPREGGNQPQHF. As DNA, the CDR3 is TGCAGCGCCCCAAGAGAAGGGGGCAATCAGCCCCAGCATTTT.

The gene calls are TRBV10-2 and TRBJ2-3, with TRBD2 matching 8 bases. Trimming at V came to 5 bases and at J to 4 bases, leaving 8 bases not matched to a gene. Germline loops: CDR1 WSHSY, CDR2 SAAADI. CDR3 length equals 15 residues. The CDR3 nucleotides are TGCGCCAGCAGTCGGAGCGGGGGAGGGGCAGATACGCAGTATTTT. It yields the protein CASSRSGGGADTQYF.

The V and J genes are TRBV9 and TRBJ2-2; TRBD1 agrees at 10 bases. The CDR3 spans 17 residues. The germline V gene has CDR1 SGDLS and CDR2 YYNGEE. Trimming cost V 0 bases and J 7 bases; bases outside gene matches: 9. Here the CDR3 reads CASSVEGDRGQGGELFF. CDR3 DNA: TGTGCCAGCAGCGTAGAGGGAGACAGGGGGCAAGGCGGGGAGCTGTTTTTT.

This sequence joins TRBV19 and TRBJ2-2; TRBD2 is a possible D gene (5 bases). This CDR3 is built from 15 residues. The germline gives CDR1 LNHDA, CDR2 SQIVND (reference sequence). V lost 7 bases to trimming and J lost 4 bases, with 16 bases between them. The CDR3 sequence: CASTEGARGTGELFF. The CDR3 bases are TGTGCCAGTACCGAGGGTGCTCGGGGCACCGGGGAGCTGTTTTTT. Full variable domain (missing parts from reference TRBV19 and TRBJ2-2): DGGITQSPKYLFRKEGQNVTLSCEQNLNHDAMYWYRQDPGQGLRLIYYSQIVNDFQKGDIAEGYSVSREKKESFPLTVTSAQKNPTAFYLCASTEGARGTGELFFGEGSRLTVL.

The chain employs TRBV5-1 and TRBJ1-5; a weak D match, TRBD1 (6 bases). There are 16 residues in the CDR3. V lost 1 base, J lost 2 bases, and 13 bases lay in between. The V gene's germline CDR1 is SGHRS and CDR2 YFSETQ. CDR3 sequence (DNA): TGCGCCAGCAGCTTGCTACCAGGGGATGGCAATCAGCCCCAGCATTTT. This gives the protein CASSLLPGDGNQPQHF.

The chain carries TRBV9 and TRBJ2-3; D may be TRBD1 (6 bases). The V and J ends lost 3 bases and 3 bases respectively, with 17 bases between them. CDR1 is SGDLS, CDR2 YYNGEE, per germline. The CDR3 is 16 residues long. The CDR3 reads CASSALQGERTDTQYF. DNA for the CDR3: TGTGCCAGCAGCGCCTTACAGGGAGAAAGGACAGATACGCAGTATTTT.

This clone was seen only once. This rearrangement joins TRBV7-8 to TRBJ2-1, with D maybe TRBD2 (5 bases). Germline assignment: CDR1 SGHVS and CDR2 FQNEAQ. The length of the CDR3 is 16 residues. Trimming left V 5 bases short and J 0 bases short, with 14 bases between. CDR3 amino acids: CASSQVVGSSYNEQFF. DNA of the CDR3: TGTGCCAGCAGCCAAGTGGTAGGGAGCTCCTACAATGAGCAGTTCTTC.

The chain links TRBV20-1 to TRBJ1-2; D ambiguous. Germline V CDR1 and CDR2: DFQATT, SNEGSKA (reference sequence). There are 10 residues in the CDR3. Between the trimmed V and J ends, which lost 4 bases and 6 bases, there was a span of 6 bases. CDR3 in amino acids: CSAMGDGYTF. In DNA, the CDR3 is TGCAGTGCTATGGGAGATGGCTACACCTTC.

The chain links TRBV9 to TRBJ1-2, with D perhaps TRBD1 (5 bases). The germline V gene has CDR1 SGDLS and CDR2 YYNGEE. The ends were cut back, 0 bases at V and 4 bases at J, with 10 bases in the middle. This CDR3 spans 14 amino acids. The CDR3 bases are TGTGCCAGCAGCGTAGATACAGGCGCCTATGGCTACACCTTC. This encodes CASSVDTGAYGYTF. Based on the CDR3 plus reference TRBV9 and TRBJ1-2, the full variable domain is DSGVTQTPKHLITATGQRVTLRCSPRSGDLSVYWYQQSLDQGLQFLIQYYNGEERAKGNILERFSAQQFPDLHSELNLSSLELGDSALYFCASSVDTGAYGYTFGSGTRLTVV.

This chain joins TRBV10-1 and TRBJ1-2; 9 positions match TRBD1. Germline trimming cut 10 bases from V and 7 bases from J; bases unmatched to any gene: 7. Germline assignment: CDR1 WNHNN and CDR2 SYGVQD (reference sequence). The CDR3 is 12 amino acids. The CDR3 DNA reads TGCGCCACCGGGACAGGGACTTCTGGCTACACCTTC. The encoded protein is CATGTGTSGYTF.

CDR3 loop: CAVALARVNSPLHF. The CDR3 bases are TGTGCCGTCGCCCTCGCGCGGGTAAATTCACCCCTCCACTTT. The V and J genes are TRBV19 and TRBJ1-6; no clear D. Trimming left V 11 bases short and J 7 bases short, with 18 bases between. CDR1 is LNHDA, CDR2 SQIVND, per germline (reference sequence). This CDR3 region has 14 residues.

The gene calls are TRBV4-1 and TRBJ1-4, with 8 bases aligning to TRBD1. Germline values: CDR1 MGHRA, CDR2 YSYEKL. The CDR3 spans 14 residues. Trimming removed 6 bases from V and 3 bases from J; junction bases left unmatched: 3. DNA of the CDR3: TGCGCCAGCAGGCCGACAGGGGCTAATGAAAAACTGTTTTTT. Its protein is CASRPTGANEKLFF.